This T cell receptor beta chain was identified during a study of T cells after yellow fever vaccination (dated by TCRdb to the late 2010s). For the study in its entirety: The SMART-Seq v4 Ultra Low Input RNA kit was used to prepare libraries from fractions with low cell numbers. Blood was collected at multiple timepoints before and after primary and secondary immunization, and bulk PBMC replicates and cell subsets were isolated. Two healthy male donors, one aged 18 to 30 and one aged 30 to 40 years, were included in the cohort. To follow T-cell clones before and after primary and booster YFV17D yellow fever vaccination, bulk TCR alpha and beta repertoires were sequenced over time. General findings and caveats noted by the study authors: After the booster, most of the clones that had expanded following primary vaccination were detected again (approximately 95% of CD4 and 80% to 90% of CD8), which suggests that memory was broadly maintained. A small share of clonotypes occurred in both CD4 and CD8 compartments, likely arising from convergent recombination. The secondary T-cell response was weaker than the primary response but faster, peaking on day 5 instead of day 15. Computational filtering was required because FACS-sorted repertoires could contain abundant contaminating clonotypes from the bulk population. Only two donors were included in the study, so the extent to which the findings can be generalized is limited.

This clonotype occurred a few times. What antigen it recognizes has not been identified. No base-level quality is on record; no much larger clone is a single base apart. CDR1 and CDR2 (LGHNA, YNFKEQ) derive from the germline V gene. From the cysteine up to the phenylalanine, the CDR3 has a length of 17 residues. Solely the CDR3 DNA is kept, with 51 bases framed from the first base. A distance of 19 bases separates the germline ends of V and J, which lose 0 bases and 5 bases respectively. Synthesis of TCR cDNA relied on 5'RACE template switching, a step that introduced a universal primer site along with unique molecular identifiers. Priming of cDNA synthesis was performed from both the TCR alpha and TCR beta constant segments. Libraries were amplified in two PCR steps, with sample barcodes and sequencing adapters added in the second step. Sequencing of libraries was done on Illumina HiSeq 2500 (2x100 bp) or NovaSeq (2x150 bp). Per the original workflow: MIGEC was used to demultiplex reads and collapse the reads into UMI consensus sequences, and MiXCR was used for V(D)J alignment. Vaccine-responding clonotypes were defined with edgeR using replicate PBMC samples, requiring FDR below 0.01 and a log2 fold change above 5 up to day 15. Bulk clonotypes were assigned CD4 or CD8 identity according to which sequenced CD4 or CD8 repertoire held them at higher abundance. TCRdb redid the processing of the public reads, applying fastp at Q25 and MiXCR, and retained in-frame beta chains. Every distinct CDR3 protein forms one entry, paired with its most common genes and DNA. TCRdb, rather than the study authors, made the V and J calls. The sample table contains 500,000 to 650,000 distinct CDR3 sequences; only one count was recorded for roughly 12% of them. The leading ten clones occupy around an eighth of the sample.

What the treatment or condition label conveys for this sample: live attenuated yellow fever vaccine strain. At each blood-draw timepoint, two biological replicates of bulk PBMCs were obtained. PBMCs were isolated from peripheral blood using a standard Ficoll-Paque protocol. TriZol was used to extract RNA from bulk PBMCs, CD4 and CD8 fractions, and dextramer-positive and dextramer-negative fractions. Rearrangement joined TRBV4-2 to TRBJ2-5; TRBD1 could be the D gene, as 5 bases match. The source material was PBMCs, sampled on the day of the yellow fever booster vaccination. The origin of this receptor is a man younger than 45 who received the YFV17D yellow fever vaccine. The sequenced DNA is TGTGCCAGCAGCCAAGAGCCCCTCCTCAGGGTTCGGGAGACCCAGTACTTC. It codes for CASSQEPLLRVRETQYF.